Included here is one T cell receptor (beta chain) sequence, with context. Its target antigen remains unknown. No clone much larger than this one lies a single base away; base qualities are absent. Library method: the immunoSEQ multiplex PCR assay. The clones in this table, taken by TCRdb from immuneACCESS, are in-frame only. Not every clone is retained; where verified, under half of the shortfall comes from an unresolved V gene, and the cause of the rest is unknown. The sample has some 22,000 clones on record, 70% to 90% of them singletons. The biggest ten clones account for roughly 1% of the sample. The data belong to a study of T cell changes during pregnancy in multiple sclerosis (dated by TCRdb to about 2019). Broadly, across the study: Changes in the T cell repertoire over the course of pregnancy were examined in this study in women with multiple sclerosis.

The germline V gene (reference sequence) provides CDR1 MNHEY and CDR2 SMNVEV. From the cysteine through the phenylalanine, the CDR3 covers 15 amino acids. Here the CDR3 DNA is all that survives: 45 bases in frame from base 1. V is shortened by 6 bases, J by 0 bases, and the region joining them spans 15 bases. Here the sequenced sample was CD4+ T cells from peripheral blood mononuclear cells, taken in the second trimester of pregnancy. The source of this sequence is a female donor in good health, enrolled as a control in a pregnancy study. Recombination joined TRBV27 with TRBJ2-7; the D gene is perhaps TRBD1, from 5 matching bases. The nucleotides read TGTGCCAGCAGCCGTGACTCTAGGGGCTCCTACGAGCAGTACTTC. Its translation reads: CASSRDSRGSYEQYF.